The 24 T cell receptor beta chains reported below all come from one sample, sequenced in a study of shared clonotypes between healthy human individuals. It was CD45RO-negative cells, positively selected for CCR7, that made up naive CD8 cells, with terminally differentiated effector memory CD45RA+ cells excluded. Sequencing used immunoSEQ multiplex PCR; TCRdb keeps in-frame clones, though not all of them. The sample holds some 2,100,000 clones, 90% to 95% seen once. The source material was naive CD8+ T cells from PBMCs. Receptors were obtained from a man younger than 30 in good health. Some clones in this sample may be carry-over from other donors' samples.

DNA of the CDR3: TGTGCCAGCAGCTTCCTAGCGACCTACAATGAGCAGTTCTTC. As protein: CASSFLATYNEQFF. The chain combines TRBV7-6 with TRBJ2-1; D may be TRBD2 (6 bases). The CDR3 runs to 14 residues. The germline V and J ends were trimmed by 3 bases and 2 bases, with 8 bases remaining between them. The germline gives CDR1 SGHVS, CDR2 FNYEAQ.

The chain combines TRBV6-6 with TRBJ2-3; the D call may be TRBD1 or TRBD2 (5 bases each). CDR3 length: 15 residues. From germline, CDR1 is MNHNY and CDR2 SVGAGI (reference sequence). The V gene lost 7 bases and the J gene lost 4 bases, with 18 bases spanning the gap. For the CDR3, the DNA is TGTGCCAGCATCGACGGGACCGCTACCGCAGATACGCAGTATTTT. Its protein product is CASIDGTATADTQYF.

This chain's CDR3 is CASPRLERTGELFF. For the CDR3, the DNA is TGTGCCTCGCCCCGCCTGGAAAGGACCGGGGAGCTGTTTTTT. The rearrangement joins TRBV7-8 to TRBJ2-2; D gene ambiguous. Looked up from germline, CDR1 is SGHVS and CDR2 is FQNEAQ. Trimming pared 11 bases from V and 5 bases from J, leaving 18 bases between. The CDR3 is 14 amino acids.

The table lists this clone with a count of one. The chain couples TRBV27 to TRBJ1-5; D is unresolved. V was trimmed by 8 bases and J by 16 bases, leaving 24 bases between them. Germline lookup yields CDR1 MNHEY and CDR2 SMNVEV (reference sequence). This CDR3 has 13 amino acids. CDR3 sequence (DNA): TGTGCCAGCCACGGAGCGCAGCGGGGAGAAATACATTTT. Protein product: CASHGAQRGEIHF.

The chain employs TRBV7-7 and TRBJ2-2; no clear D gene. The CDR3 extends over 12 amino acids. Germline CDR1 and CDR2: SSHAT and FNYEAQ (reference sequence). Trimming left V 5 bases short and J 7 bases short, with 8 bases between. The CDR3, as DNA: TGTGCCAGCAGCCCGGCAGGCGGGGAGCTGTTTTTT. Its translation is CASSPAGGELFF.

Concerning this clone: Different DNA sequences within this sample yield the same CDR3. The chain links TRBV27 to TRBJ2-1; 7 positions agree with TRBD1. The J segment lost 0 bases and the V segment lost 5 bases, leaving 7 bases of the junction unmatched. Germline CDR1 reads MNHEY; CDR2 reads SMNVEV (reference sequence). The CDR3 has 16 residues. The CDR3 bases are TGTGCCAGCAGTAGCAAGGGGGCGAGCTCCTACAATGAGCAGTTCTTC. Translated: CASSSKGASSYNEQFF.

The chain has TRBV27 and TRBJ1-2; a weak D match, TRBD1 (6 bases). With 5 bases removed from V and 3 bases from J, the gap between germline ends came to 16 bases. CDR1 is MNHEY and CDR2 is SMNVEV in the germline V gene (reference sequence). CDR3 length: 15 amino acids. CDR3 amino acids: CASSPLGQNHYGYTF. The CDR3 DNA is TGTGCCAGCAGTCCCCTCGGACAGAATCACTATGGCTACACCTTC.

CDR3: CATRERRETQYF. The CDR3 nucleotides read TGTGCCACTCGGGAACGCAGAGAGACCCAGTACTTC. The chain is built from TRBV6-1 and TRBJ2-5; tentatively, D is TRBD2 (5 bases). In germline, CDR1 is MNHNS, CDR2 SASEGT. V lost 10 bases and J 4 bases, leaving 13 bases between the germline ends. The CDR3 runs 12 residues.

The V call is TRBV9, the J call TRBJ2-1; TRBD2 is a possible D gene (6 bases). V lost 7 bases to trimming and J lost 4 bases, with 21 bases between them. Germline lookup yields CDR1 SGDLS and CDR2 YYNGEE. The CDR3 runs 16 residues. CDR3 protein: CASGSSPGLKYNEQFF. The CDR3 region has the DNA TGTGCCAGCGGATCCAGCCCGGGACTTAAATACAATGAGCAGTTCTTC.

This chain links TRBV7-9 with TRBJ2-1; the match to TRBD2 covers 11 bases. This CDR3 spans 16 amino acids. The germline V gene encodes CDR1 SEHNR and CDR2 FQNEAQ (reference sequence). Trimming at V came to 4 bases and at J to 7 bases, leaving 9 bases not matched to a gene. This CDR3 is CASSSKLAGDGNEQFF. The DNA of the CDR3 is TGTGCCAGCAGCTCGAAACTAGCGGGAGACGGAAATGAGCAGTTCTTC. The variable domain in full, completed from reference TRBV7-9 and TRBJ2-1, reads DTGVSQNPRHKITKRGQNVTFRCDPISEHNRLYWYRQTLGQGPEFLTYFQNEAQLEKSRLLSDRFSAERPKGSFSTLEIQRTEQGDSAMYLCASSSKLAGDGNEQFFGPGTRLTVL.

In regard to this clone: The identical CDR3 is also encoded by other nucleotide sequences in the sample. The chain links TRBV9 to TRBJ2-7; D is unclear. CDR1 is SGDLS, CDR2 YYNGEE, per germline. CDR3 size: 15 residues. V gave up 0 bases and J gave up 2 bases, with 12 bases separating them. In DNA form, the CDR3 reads TGTGCCAGCAGCGTAGGGCAGGCGACCACCTACGAGCAGTACTTC. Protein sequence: CASSVGQATTYEQYF.

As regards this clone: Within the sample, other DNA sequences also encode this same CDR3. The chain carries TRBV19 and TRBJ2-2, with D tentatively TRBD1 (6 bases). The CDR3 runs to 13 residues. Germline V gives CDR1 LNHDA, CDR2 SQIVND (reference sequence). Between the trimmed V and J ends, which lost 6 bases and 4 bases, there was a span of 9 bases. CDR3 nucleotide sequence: TGTGCCAGTAGCTTCAGGGGCACCGGGGAGCTGTTTTTT. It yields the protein CASSFRGTGELFF.

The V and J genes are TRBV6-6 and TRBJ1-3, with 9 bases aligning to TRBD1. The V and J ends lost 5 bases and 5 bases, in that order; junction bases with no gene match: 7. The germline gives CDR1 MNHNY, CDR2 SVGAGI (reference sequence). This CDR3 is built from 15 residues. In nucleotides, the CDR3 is TGTGCCAGCAGTCCCCTACAGGGGGCTCGAAACACCATATATTTT. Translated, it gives CASSPLQGARNTIYF.

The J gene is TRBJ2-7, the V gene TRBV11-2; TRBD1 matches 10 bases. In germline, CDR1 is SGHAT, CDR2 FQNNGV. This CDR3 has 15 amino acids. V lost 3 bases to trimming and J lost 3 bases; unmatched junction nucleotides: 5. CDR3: CASSFLRDRGYEQYF. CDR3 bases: TGTGCCAGCAGCTTCCTCCGGGACAGGGGCTACGAGCAGTACTTC.

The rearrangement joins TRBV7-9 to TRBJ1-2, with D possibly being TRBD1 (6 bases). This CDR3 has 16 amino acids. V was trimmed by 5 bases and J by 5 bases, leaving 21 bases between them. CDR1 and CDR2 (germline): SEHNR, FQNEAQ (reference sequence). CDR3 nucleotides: TGTGCCAGCAGCCACGCACAGGGTCCCACCTCTTATGGCTACACCTTC. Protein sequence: CASSHAQGPTSYGYTF.

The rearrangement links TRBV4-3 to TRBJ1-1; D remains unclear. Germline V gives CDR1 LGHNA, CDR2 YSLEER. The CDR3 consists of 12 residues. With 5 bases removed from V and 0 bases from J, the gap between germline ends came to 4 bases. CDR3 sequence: CASSSVNTEAFF. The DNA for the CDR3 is TGCGCCAGCAGCTCAGTGAACACTGAAGCTTTCTTT.

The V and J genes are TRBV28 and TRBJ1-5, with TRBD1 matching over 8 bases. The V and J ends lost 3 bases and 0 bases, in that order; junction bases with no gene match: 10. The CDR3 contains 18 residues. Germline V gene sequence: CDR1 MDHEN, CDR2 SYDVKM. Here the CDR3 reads CASSLVAGGGYSNQPQHF. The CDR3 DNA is TGTGCCAGCAGTTTGGTGGCAGGGGGCGGGTATAGCAATCAGCCCCAGCATTTT.

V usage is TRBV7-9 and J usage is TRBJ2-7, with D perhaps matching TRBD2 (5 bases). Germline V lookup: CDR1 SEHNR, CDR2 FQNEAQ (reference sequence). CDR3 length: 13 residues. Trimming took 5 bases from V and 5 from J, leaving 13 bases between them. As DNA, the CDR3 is TGTGCCAGCAGCCCCCGGGGTTTCGACGAGCAGTACTTC. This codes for CASSPRGFDEQYF.

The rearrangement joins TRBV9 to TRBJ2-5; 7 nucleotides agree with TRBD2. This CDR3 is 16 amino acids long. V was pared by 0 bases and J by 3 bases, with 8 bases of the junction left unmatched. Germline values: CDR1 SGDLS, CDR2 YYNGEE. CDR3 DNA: TGTGCCAGCAGCGTAGGGTTCCTAGCGGACAAAGAGACCCAGTACTTC. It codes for CASSVGFLADKETQYF.

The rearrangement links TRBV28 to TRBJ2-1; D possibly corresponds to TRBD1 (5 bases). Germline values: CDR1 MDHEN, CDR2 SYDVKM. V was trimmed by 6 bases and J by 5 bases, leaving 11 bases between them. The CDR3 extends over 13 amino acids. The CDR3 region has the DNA TGTGCCAGCAGCCCACTGGGGCACAATGAGCAGTTCTTC. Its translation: CASSPLGHNEQFF.

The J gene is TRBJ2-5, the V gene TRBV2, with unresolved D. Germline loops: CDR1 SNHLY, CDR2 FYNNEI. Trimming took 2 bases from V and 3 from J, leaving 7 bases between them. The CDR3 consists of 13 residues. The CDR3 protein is CASSEFGEETQYF. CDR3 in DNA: TGTGCCAGCAGTGAATTTGGGGAAGAGACCCAGTACTTC.

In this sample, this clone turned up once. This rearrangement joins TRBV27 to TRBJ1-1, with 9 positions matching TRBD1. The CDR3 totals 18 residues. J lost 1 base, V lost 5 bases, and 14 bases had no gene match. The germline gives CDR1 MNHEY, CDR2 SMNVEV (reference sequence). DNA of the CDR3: TGTGCCAGCAGTGTACTTTTGGGGACAGGGAGTCGGAACACTGAAGCTTTCTTT. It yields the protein CASSVLLGTGSRNTEAFF.

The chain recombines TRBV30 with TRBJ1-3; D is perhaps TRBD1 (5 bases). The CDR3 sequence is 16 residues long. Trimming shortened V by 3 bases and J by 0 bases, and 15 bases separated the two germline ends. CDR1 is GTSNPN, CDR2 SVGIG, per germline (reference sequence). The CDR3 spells CAWRDNREASGNTIYF. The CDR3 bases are TGTGCCTGGAGGGACAATCGGGAGGCCTCTGGAAACACCATATATTTT.

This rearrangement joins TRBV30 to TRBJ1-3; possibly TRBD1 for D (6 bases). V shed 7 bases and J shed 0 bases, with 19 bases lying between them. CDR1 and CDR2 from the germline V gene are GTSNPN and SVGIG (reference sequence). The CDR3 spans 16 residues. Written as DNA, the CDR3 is TGTGCCTCCAGGGAATACAGGGAACACTCTGGAAACACCATATATTTT. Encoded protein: CASREYREHSGNTIYF.